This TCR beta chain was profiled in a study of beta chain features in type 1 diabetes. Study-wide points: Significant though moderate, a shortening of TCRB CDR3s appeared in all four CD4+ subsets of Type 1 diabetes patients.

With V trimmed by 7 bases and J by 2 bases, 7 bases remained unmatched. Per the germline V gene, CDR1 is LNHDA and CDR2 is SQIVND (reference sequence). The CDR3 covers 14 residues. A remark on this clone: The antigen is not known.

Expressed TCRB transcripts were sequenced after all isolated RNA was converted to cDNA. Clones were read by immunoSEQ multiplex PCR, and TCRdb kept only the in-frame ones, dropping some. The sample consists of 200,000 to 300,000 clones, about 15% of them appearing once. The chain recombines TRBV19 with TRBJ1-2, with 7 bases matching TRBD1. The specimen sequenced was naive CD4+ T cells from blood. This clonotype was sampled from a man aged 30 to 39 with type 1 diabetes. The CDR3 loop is CASNPDRVNYGYTF. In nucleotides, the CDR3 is TGTGCCAGTAACCCCGACAGGGTCAACTATGGCTACACCTTC.